The 29 T cell receptor beta chains below were found in one sample sequenced in a study of T cell changes during pregnancy in multiple sclerosis. Generated by immunoSEQ multiplex PCR, the TCRdb table keeps only in-frame clones and is missing some. The sample lists approximately 100,000 clones; over 85% were seen once. The source material was peripheral blood, sampled in the first trimester of pregnancy. Every receptor here comes from a female donor with multiple sclerosis, enrolled in a pregnancy study.

This clone has only one observation. CDR3 in amino acids: CASSPLSSDTQYF. CDR3 in DNA: TGTGCCAGCTCACCCCTGTCGAGTGATACGCAGTATTTT. The chain is built from TRBV18 and TRBJ2-3; unclear D gene. This CDR3 contains 13 residues. The V gene lost 3 bases and the J gene lost 6 bases, with 10 bases spanning the gap. In germline, CDR1 is KGHSH, CDR2 LQKENI.

The V and J genes are TRBV5-6 and TRBJ2-3; 8 bases align to TRBD1. There are 15 residues in the CDR3. The junction had 8 bases not matched to a gene; V was cut back by 3 bases and J by 5 bases. Germline V gives CDR1 SGHDT, CDR2 YYEEEE. The CDR3 nucleotides are TGTGCCAGCAGCTCCGTAAGGACAGGGCTAGATACGCAGTATTTT. Translation: CASSSVRTGLDTQYF.

J is TRBJ2-3 and V is TRBV10-2; 8 bases are a match to TRBD2. The CDR3 loop spans 15 amino acids. V trimming: 3 bases; J trimming: 1 base; junction bases outside the gene matches: 3. Germline V gene data show CDR1 as WSHSY and CDR2 as SAAADI. The CDR3 DNA sequence: TGCGCCAGCAGTGATGGGCGGGGGGGCACAGATACGCAGTATTTT. Translating gives CASSDGRGGTDTQYF.

This chain joins TRBV5-1 and TRBJ2-3; 16 bases agree with TRBD2. Losses at the gene ends were 1 base for V and 7 bases for J; bases not matched to a gene: 9. CDR1 is SGHRS and CDR2 is YFSETQ in the germline V gene. The CDR3 has 18 residues. CDR3 residues: CASSLIGTSGGAPYTQYF. The CDR3 coding sequence is TGCGCCAGCAGCTTGATCGGGACTAGCGGGGGGGCCCCATATACGCAGTATTTT.

The V and J genes are TRBV7-9 and TRBJ2-3, with a possible D match to TRBD1 (6 bases). The V gene's germline CDR1 is SEHNR and CDR2 FQNEAQ (reference sequence). This CDR3 spans 13 amino acids. Trimming stripped 4 bases from V and 6 bases from J, with 11 bases between. CDR3 amino acids: CASSSSGVDTQYF. Here the CDR3 DNA reads TGTGCCAGCAGCTCATCAGGGGTGGATACGCAGTATTTT. The full variable domain, with the rest looked up from reference TRBV7-9 and TRBJ2-3, is DTGVSQNPRHKITKRGQNVTFRCDPISEHNRLYWYRQTLGQGPEFLTYFQNEAQLEKSRLLSDRFSAERPKGSFSTLEIQRTEQGDSAMYLCASSSSGVDTQYFGPGTRLTVL.

The CDR3 loop reads CASGPTGDHGYTF. The CDR3 DNA is TGTGCTAGTGGGCCAACAGGGGACCATGGCTACACCTTC. V gene TRBV12-5 combines with J gene TRBJ1-2; 7 nucleotides align to TRBD1. CDR3 length equals 13 residues. The V gene's germline CDR1 is LGHNT and CDR2 FRNRAP. The ends lost 6 bases at V and 6 bases at J; junction bases unmatched: 7.

V gene TRBV11-3 combines with J gene TRBJ2-7; 10 bases align to TRBD1. Germline CDR1 reads SGHNT; CDR2 reads YENEEA. V lost 5 bases, J lost 5 bases, and 6 bases stayed unmatched. This CDR3 contains 14 residues. CDR3 in amino acids: CASSPGQGTHEQYF. Here the CDR3 DNA reads TGTGCCAGCAGCCCGGGACAGGGGACCCACGAGCAGTACTTC.

V usage is TRBV10-2 and J usage is TRBJ2-5, with TRBD1 identical over 8 bases. With the DNA end fitting TRBJ2-7 better, the J assignment may be wrong. Germline lookup yields CDR1 WSHSY and CDR2 SAAADI. The CDR3 spans 14 residues. In DNA, the CDR3 is TGCGCCAGCACCTGGGGACAGGAAGCCTACGAGCAGTACTTC. Amino acids: CASTWGQEAYEQYF.

This clone was seen only a few times. The V gene is TRBV11-2, the J gene TRBJ2-5; the match to TRBD2 covers 8 bases. The V gene's germline CDR1 is SGHAT and CDR2 FQNNGV. The CDR3 has 17 residues. V shed 1 base, J shed 4 bases, and the junction held 11 bases outside the gene matches. In nucleotides, the CDR3 is TGTGCCAGCAGCTTAGGCCCGGGACTAGTGGCGAGAGAGACCCAGTACTTC. Encoded protein: CASSLGPGLVARETQYF.

CDR3 nucleotides: TGTGCCAGCAGCTTAGGACAGCTGAGCCAAGAGACCCAGTACTTC. Encoded protein: CASSLGQLSQETQYF. V and J are TRBV7-9 and TRBJ2-5; maybe TRBD1 (5 bases). Germline assignment: CDR1 SEHNR and CDR2 FQNEAQ (reference sequence). V shed 1 base and J shed 1 base, with 10 bases lying between them. CDR3 length: 15 residues.

The J gene is TRBJ1-1, the V gene TRBV6-1; possible D gene TRBD1, 5 bases. From germline, CDR1 is MNHNS and CDR2 SASEGT. V lost 7 bases, J lost 4 bases, and 19 bases lay in between. The CDR3 loop spans 15 amino acids. In DNA, the CDR3 is TGTGCCAGCAATGTTAAAGGGGCAGGGCCCACTGAAGCTTTCTTT. Protein: CASNVKGAGPTEAFF.

The chain links TRBV19 to TRBJ2-7; TRBD1 matches at 7 bases. The CDR3 sequence is 13 residues long. Germline loops: CDR1 LNHDA, CDR2 SQIVND (reference sequence). V was pared by 5 bases and J by 2 bases, with 3 bases of the junction left unmatched. CDR3 bases: TGTGCCAGTAGTCCCGGGACAGCCTACGAGCAGTACTTC. Amino acids: CASSPGTAYEQYF.

The V gene is TRBV15, the J gene TRBJ2-5; 8 nucleotides match TRBD2. Germline CDR1 is LNHNV and CDR2 is YYDKDF (reference sequence). V trimming: 7 bases; J trimming: 1 base; junction bases outside the gene matches: 8. This CDR3 comprises 15 residues. Here the CDR3 reads CATISAGALQETQYF. CDR3 nucleotides: TGTGCCACCATATCAGCGGGGGCCCTCCAAGAGACCCAGTACTTC.

The chain joins TRBV27 to TRBJ1-1; D possibly corresponds to TRBD1 (5 bases). V gave up 4 bases and J gave up 7 bases, with 13 bases separating them. CDR3 length: 13 amino acids. CDR1 and CDR2 (germline): MNHEY, SMNVEV (reference sequence). CDR3 in amino acids: CASSSRGVREAFF. DNA for the CDR3: TGTGCCAGCAGTTCCCGGGGGGTACGTGAAGCTTTCTTT.

The V and J genes are TRBV5-4 and TRBJ2-2, with TRBD2 identical over 11 bases. The V segment lost 2 bases and the J segment 5 bases; nucleotides outside the gene matches: 5. The CDR3 runs 16 residues. Germline V gene data show CDR1 as SGHNT and CDR2 as YYREEE (reference sequence). For the CDR3, the DNA is TGTGCCAGCAGCTTAGATAGCGGGGGGGCGACCGGGGAGCTGTTTTTT. It yields the protein CASSLDSGGATGELFF.

V usage is TRBV21-1 and J usage is TRBJ2-4; TRBD2 is the table's D call and was not checked against the DNA. TRBV21-1 is a listed pseudogene. CDR3 length: 16 amino acids. The CDR3 bases are TGTGCCAGCAGCAAAAAATCGTTGAGAACCAAAAACATTCAGTACTTC. Encoded protein: CASSKKSLRTKNIQYF.

The chain carries TRBV15 and TRBJ2-3; D may be TRBD2 (5 bases). This CDR3 spans 15 amino acids. V lost 1 base and J lost 2, with 10 bases in between. CDR1 and CDR2 (germline): LNHNV, YYDKDF (reference sequence). CDR3 coding DNA: TGTGCCACCAGCAGAGTGGACTCAGCCACAGATACGCAGTATTTT. Protein product: CATSRVDSATDTQYF. The full variable domain, its missing parts supplied by reference TRBV15 and TRBJ2-3, is DAMVIQNPRYQVTQFGKPVTLSCSQTLNHNVMYWYQQKSSQAPKLLFHYYDKDFNNEADTPDNFQSRRPNTSFCFLDIRSPGLGDTAMYLCATSRVDSATDTQYFGPGTRLTVL.

The chain employs TRBV18 and TRBJ2-7; the match to TRBD2 covers 8 bases. Losses at the gene ends were 0 bases for V and 4 bases for J; bases not matched to a gene: 2. The CDR3 is made up of 14 amino acids. Germline lookup yields CDR1 KGHSH and CDR2 LQKENI. The CDR3 coding sequence is TGTGCCAGCTCACCACCGGGACTAGGGTACGAGCAGTACTTC. Its translation: CASSPPGLGYEQYF.

The J gene is TRBJ1-3, the V gene TRBV19; 8 nucleotides line up with TRBD1. The ends lost 6 bases at V and 4 bases at J; junction bases unmatched: 2. This CDR3 region has 13 residues. Germline lookup yields CDR1 LNHDA and CDR2 SQIVND (reference sequence). This CDR3 is CASRRTGGNTIYF. Written as DNA, the CDR3 is TGTGCCAGTAGAAGGACAGGGGGAAACACCATATATTTT.

The V and J genes are TRBV29-1 and TRBJ1-2; tentative D call: TRBD1 (6 bases). Trimming pared 7 bases from V and 5 bases from J, leaving 20 bases between. This CDR3 comprises 14 residues. Germline CDR1 is SQVTM and CDR2 is ANQGSEA. The CDR3 bases are TGCAGCGCCGCGCCTGTACAGGGAGGGTATGGCTACACCTTC. As protein: CSAAPVQGGYGYTF. The full variable domain, completed using reference TRBV29-1 and TRBJ1-2, is SAVISQKPSRDICQRGTSLTIQCQVDSQVTMMFWYRQQPGQSLTLIATANQGSEATYESGFVIDKFPISRPNLTFSTLTVSNMSPEDSSIYLCSAAPVQGGYGYTFGSGTRLTVV.

The V call is TRBV6-1, the J call TRBJ2-7, with 11 bases aligning to TRBD2. The trim removed 1 base at V and 3 bases at J, leaving 8 bases unmatched. CDR1 and CDR2 from the germline V gene are MNHNS and SASEGT. This CDR3 contains 17 residues. The CDR3, as DNA: TGTGCCAGCAGTGAAGGCCTAGCGGGGGGAGCTCTCTACGAGCAGTACTTC. Amino acid sequence: CASSEGLAGGALYEQYF.

The rearrangement joins TRBV2 to TRBJ1-3; 8 bases fit TRBD1. This CDR3 has 15 amino acids. Trimming removed 6 bases from V and 4 bases from J; junction bases left unmatched: 8. Germline V gene sequence: CDR1 SNHLY, CDR2 FYNNEI. Written as DNA, the CDR3 is TGTGCCAGCAGCCCCCTGGACAGGGTCGGAAACACCATATATTTT. Its translation is CASSPLDRVGNTIYF.

The CDR3, as DNA: TGTGCCAGCAGCTTGGTACAGGGTGCCTCAAATGAGCAGTTCTTC. It encodes CASSLVQGASNEQFF. The rearrangement links TRBV5-4 to TRBJ2-1, with D possibly matching TRBD1 (6 bases). Between the trimmed V and J ends, which lost 0 bases and 7 bases, there was a span of 14 bases. The CDR3 sequence is 15 residues long. The germline gives CDR1 SGHNT, CDR2 YYREEE (reference sequence).

This clone was recorded once. The DNA of the CDR3 is TGTGCCAGCAGCGTATTTACTAGCGGGGGATACAATGAGCAGTTCTTC. It codes for CASSVFTSGGYNEQFF. V is TRBV9 and J is TRBJ2-1, with 11 positions matching TRBD2. With V trimmed by 1 base and J by 4 bases, 4 bases remained unmatched. Per germline, CDR1 SGDLS and CDR2 YYNGEE. This CDR3 comprises 16 residues.

V is TRBV5-4 and J is TRBJ2-2; no firm D call. The germline V gene has CDR1 SGHNT and CDR2 YYREEE (reference sequence). The CDR3 is 12 amino acids. The germline V and J ends were trimmed by 4 bases and 8 bases, with 9 bases remaining between them. The CDR3 nucleotides read TGTGCCAGCAGCCCTCCTTTAGGGGAGCTGTTTTTT. As protein: CASSPPLGELFF.

The V and J genes are TRBV28 and TRBJ1-1; possibly TRBD1 for D (6 bases). The ends were cut back, 6 bases at V and 0 bases at J, with 14 bases in the middle. Germline CDR1 is MDHEN and CDR2 is SYDVKM. The CDR3 covers 15 residues. The CDR3 here is CASSPPGHVNTEAFF. The CDR3 DNA follows: TGTGCCAGCAGCCCGCCGGGACATGTGAACACTGAAGCTTTCTTT. Drawing the rest from reference TRBV28 and TRBJ1-1, the complete variable domain is DVKVTQSSRYLVKRTGEKVFLECVQDMDHENMFWYRQDPGLGLRLIYFSYDVKMKEKGDIPEGYSVSREKKERFSLILESASTNQTSMYLCASSPPGHVNTEAFFGQGTRLTVV.

This clone appeared once. The chain carries TRBV7-9 and TRBJ2-1, with D possibly being TRBD1 (6 bases). CDR1 is SEHNR, CDR2 FQNEAQ, per germline (reference sequence). Trimming pared 5 bases from V and 3 bases from J, leaving 11 bases between. The length of the CDR3 is 14 residues. Here the CDR3 DNA reads TGTGCCAGCAGCCGCACAGGGATCTACAATGAGCAGTTCTTC. This encodes CASSRTGIYNEQFF.

This clone was counted a single time. The CDR3 reads CASSLGYGSAEAFF. CDR3 DNA: TGCGCCAGCAGCTTGGGATACGGGAGTGCTGAAGCTTTCTTT. V gene TRBV5-1 combines with J gene TRBJ1-1; no reliable D call. Germline lookup yields CDR1 SGHRS and CDR2 YFSETQ. V dropped 0 bases and J dropped 6 bases, with 12 bases sitting between them. The CDR3 runs 14 residues. The whole variable domain, filled in from reference TRBV5-1 and TRBJ1-1, reads KAGVTQTPRYLIKTRGQQVTLSCSPISGHRSVSWYQQTPGQGLQFLFEYFSETQRNKGNFPGRFSGRQFSNSRSEMNVSTLELGDSALYLCASSLGYGSAEAFFGQGTRLTVV.

The genes are TRBV7-8 and TRBJ2-5; 11 nucleotides agree with TRBD2. This CDR3 contains 17 residues. V gave up 3 bases and J gave up 1 base; unmatched junction bases: 7. Germline V lookup: CDR1 SGHVS, CDR2 FQNEAQ. The CDR3 here is CASSFDPLAGGQETQYF. The CDR3 DNA reads as TGTGCCAGCAGCTTTGACCCCCTAGCGGGGGGCCAAGAGACCCAGTACTTC.